This TCR beta chain was sequenced in a study of blood T cell repertoires in COVID-19. Background on the study: From T cells, B-cell-depleted T cells, or PBMCs came the material, which was cDNA or gDNA.

Germline V lookup: CDR1 MNHNS, CDR2 SASEGT. The CDR3 has 14 amino acids. V gave up 0 bases and J gave up 10 bases; unmatched junction bases: 7. Those enrolled, adults aged 18 to 89 years, came from about two dozen US areas. Libraries were prepared by immunoSEQ multiplex PCR; TCRdb keeps only in-frame clonotypes and omits some of them. The table shows approximately 230,000 clones, with approximately 84% occurring only once. This clonotype originated in a man between 18 and 35 years old who had recovered from COVID-19. The V call is TRBV6-1, the J call TRBJ1-2; TRBD1 agrees at 8 bases. What was sequenced was PBMCs or T cells enriched from blood (not recorded which). The CDR3 DNA is TGTGCCAGCAGTGAAGCCGGGACAGGTGGGGTCTACACCTTC. It translates to CASSEAGTGGVYTF.